Listed below are T cell receptor beta chains from one sample, sequenced in a study of T cell responses to AZD1222 COVID-19 vaccine. Produced via immunoSEQ multiplex PCR; TCRdb's table is partial and in-frame only. The sample includes some 120,000 clones, 80% to 90% of them seen just once. Sequences were derived from peripheral blood, sampled on day 0 of AZD1222 vaccination. These receptors were obtained from an adult in good health. Both conserved end residues are part of each CDR3. A D gene is named only where the DNA matches it firmly. Some rows have no size entry. The others give once, few or many, or a class for an expanded clone.

j_call d_call clone_size v_call cdr3_nt cdr3_aa
TRBJ2-4 - once TRBV25-1 TGTGCCAGCAGTGTGGATGGGGCCGCCAAAAACATTCAGTACTTC CASSVDGAAKNIQYF
TRBJ1-1 - few TRBV7-3 TGTGCCAGCAGCTTAACCAGCGTTTGGAACACTGAAGCTTTCTTT CASSLTSVWNTEAFF
TRBJ2-1 - - TRBV19 TGTGCCAGTAGTATGCTTTCGAGGAGTGAGCAGTTCTTC CASSMLSRSEQFF
TRBJ2-7 TRBD1 - TRBV14 TGTGCCAGCAGCCAGATTGCTCATCCGGGACAGGACTACGAGCAGTACTTC CASSQIAHPGQDYEQYF
TRBJ2-7 - - TRBV25-1 TGTGCCAGCTCCAATCTATACGAGCAGTACTTC CASSNLYEQYF
TRBJ2-7 TRBD2 - TRBV11-3 TGTGCCAGCAGCCATTACATCCAGCGGGAGGGCAACGACGAGCAGTACTTC CASSHYIQREGNDEQYF
TRBJ1-5 - - TRBV28 TGTGCCAGCAGTCCAGCCTGGAGTCAGCCCCAGCATTTT CASSPAWSQPQHF
TRBJ2-1 - - TRBV11-2 TGTGCCAGCAGCTTTGGTTTGTATTACAATGAGCAGTTCTTC CASSFGLYYNEQFF
TRBJ1-1 TRBD1 - TRBV6-5 TGTGCCAGCAGTCGCCAACAGGGGGTCACTGAAGCTTTCTTT CASSRQQGVTEAFF
TRBJ1-2 - - TRBV5-1 TGCGCCAGCGCCGGGACATCTTATGGCTACACCTTC CASAGTSYGYTF
TRBJ2-5 TRBD1 - TRBV5-1 TGCGCCAGCAGGGGGGCCGGGACAGGGAAAGAGACCCAGTACTTC CASRGAGTGKETQYF
TRBJ2-7 TRBD1 once TRBV5-6 TGTGCCAGCAGCCCCCCCCGAAGGACAGGGAACTACGAGCAGTACTTC CASSPPRRTGNYEQYF
TRBJ1-2 - once TRBV5-5 TGTGCCAGCAGCCCGCACGGTGGGCAGAACTATGGCTACACCTTC CASSPHGGQNYGYTF
TRBJ2-1 - - TRBV18 TGTGCCAGCTCACCCTCACAAAACCAAGGCTCCTATAATGAGCAGTTCTTC CASSPSQNQGSYNEQFF
TRBJ2-5 TRBD1 few TRBV5-4 TGTGCCAGCAGCTTCAGGACAGGGGCTCAAGAGACCCAGTACTTC CASSFRTGAQETQYF
TRBJ2-7 - few TRBV19 TGTGCCAGTAGTACGGCAGGGAACTACGAGCAGTACTTC CASSTAGNYEQYF
TRBJ1-2 - - TRBV29-1 TGCAGCGTTTGGACAGCCCGCGAGGGTAATGATGGCTACACCTTC CSVWTAREGNDGYTF
TRBJ2-2 - - TRBV3-1/TRBV3-2 TGTGCCAGCAGCCAAACCCTCGGAGCGGCCGGGGAGCTGTTTTTT CASSQTLGAAGELFF
TRBJ2-1 TRBD1 - TRBV30 TGTGCCTGGAGTGTAGGACAGGGCTACAATGAGCAGTTCTTC CAWSVGQGYNEQFF
TRBJ1-2 - - TRBV9 TGTGCCAGCAGCGTGGACAGTCCTAACTATGGCTACACCTTC CASSVDSPNYGYTF
TRBJ2-1 - - TRBV5-6 TGTGCCAGCAGCTCCGTCATAGTCGTCTCCTACAATGAGCAGTTCTTC CASSSVIVVSYNEQFF
TRBJ1-3 - - TRBV20-1 TGCAGTGCTAGTCCCGGGGAGAGCTCTGGAAACACCATATATTTT CSASPGESSGNTIYF
TRBJ1-3 - - TRBV30 TGTGCCTGGAGTGTACAGGGAAGGGGGTACCATGACACCATATATTTT CAWSVQGRGYHDTIYF
TRBJ1-2 TRBD1 - TRBV28 TGTGCCAGCAGACGACAGGGCTCCTTGGATGGCTACACCTTC CASRRQGSLDGYTF
TRBJ1-1 - once TRBV28 TGTGCCAGCATATTCAAGTCCGGGACGGCAAACACTGAAGCTTTCTTT CASIFKSGTANTEAFF
TRBJ2-7 - - TRBV5-8 TGTGCCAGCAGCCCCTCCTACGAGCAGTACTTC CASSPSYEQYF
TRBJ1-2 TRBD1 - TRBV5-1 TGCGCCAGCAGCGAATACTCGACAGGGGACTATGGCTACACCTTC CASSEYSTGDYGYTF
TRBJ2-3 - - TRBV11-3 TGTGCCAGCAGTCCTCGGCCTGGGTCAGATACGCAGTATTTT CASSPRPGSDTQYF
TRBJ2-2 TRBD1 - TRBV29-1 TGCAGCGTTCACAGGGGGCGGTGGCCCGCAGCCGGGGAGCTGTTTTTT CSVHRGRWPAAGELFF
TRBJ1-2 - - TRBV30 TGTGCCTGGAGTCCGATAATCAACTATGGCTACACCTTC CAWSPIINYGYTF
TRBJ2-7 - - TRBV27 TGTGCCAGCAGTTTATTCAGCCGGCGGGGGCCAGTCTCCTACGAGCAGTACTTC CASSLFSRRGPVSYEQYF
TRBJ2-2 TRBD2 - TRBV4-1 TGCGCCAGCAGCCAAACCTCAGCGGGGGGTTACACCGGGGAGCTGTTTTTT CASSQTSAGGYTGELFF
TRBJ2-5 TRBD2 - TRBV11-3 TGTGCCAGCAGCCCCGCAGCGGGATCTGAGACCCAGTACTTC CASSPAAGSETQYF
TRBJ1-5 - once TRBV5-1 TGCGCCAGCAGCCCCATGACAGGTAACAATCAGCCCCAGCATTTT CASSPMTGNNQPQHF
TRBJ1-4 - - TRBV6-2/TRBV6-3 TGTGCCAGCAGTTCCGGTTCGACAACTAATGAAAAACTGTTTTTT CASSSGSTTNEKLFF
TRBJ1-6 - - TRBV19 TGTGCCAGTAGTCTCCCGAATTCACCCCTCCACTTT CASSLPNSPLHF
TRBJ1-5 - once TRBV28 TGTGCCAGCAGGTCCCATAAACAGATGAACAATCAGCCCCAGCATTTT CASRSHKQMNNQPQHF
TRBJ2-7 - - TRBV5-5 TGTGCCAGCAGCGATGCCCCGGCGGACGAGCAGTACTTC CASSDAPADEQYF
TRBJ1-1 TRBD1 - TRBV29-1 TGCAGCGTCAACGACAGGGCGGACTTGGCTTTCTTT CSVNDRADLAFF
TRBJ2-1 - once TRBV6-2/TRBV6-3 TGTGCCAGCAGCCCCAGTCCACCCAATGAGCAGTTCTTC CASSPSPPNEQFF